The present TCR beta chain was sequenced within a study of shared clonotypes between healthy human individuals. This CDR3 is 13 amino acids long. CDR1 is SGDLS and CDR2 is YYNGEE in the germline V gene. V gave up 0 bases and J gave up 2 bases, with 3 bases separating them. In the naive CD8 group, cells lacked CD45RO and were positively selected for CCR7, so terminally differentiated effector memory CD45RA+ cells were left out. This clone occurred a few times. Profiling relied on immunoSEQ multiplex PCR, and the TCRdb table lists in-frame clones only, not all of them. The sample yields millions of clones, around 96% seen once.

This clonotype was sampled from a man aged 18-30 years in good health. The J gene is TRBJ2-1, the V gene TRBV9; D unresolved. The sample comprised naive CD8+ T cells sorted from blood. CDR3 protein: CASSVDPYNEQFF. CDR3 sequence (DNA): TGTGCCAGCAGCGTAGATCCCTACAATGAGCAGTTCTTC.